This record looks at one T cell receptor (beta chain) sequence and its context. The CDR3 spans 15 residues. Deletions cut 5 bases from V and 8 bases from J, with 18 bases between. Germline V gene lookup returns CDR1 LNHDA and CDR2 SQIVND (reference sequence). This entry is derived from a study of blood T cell repertoires in COVID-19. Study context: Spain, Italy and the United States supplied samples that represented acute and convalescent COVID-19. Sources were T cells, B-cell-depleted T cells, or PBMCs; the material itself was cDNA or gDNA.

Authors' processing steps: Estimated nucleated cell counts came from reference gene primer amplification. TCRdb's copy holds only in-frame clones and misses some; the assay was immunoSEQ multiplex PCR. The V and J calls and clone size were taken over from that table, and D and trimming were inferred from the DNA. Counted here are some 71,000 clones, 86% occurring once; the ten biggest clones make up less than 2.5%. Sequenced sample: peripheral blood. The clonotype originates from a man in his thirties or forties with acute or convalescent COVID-19. The genes are TRBV19 and TRBJ1-4; D is unresolved. This CDR3 reads CASSLGLQRREKLFF. The CDR3 DNA follows: TGTGCCAGTAGTTTAGGACTCCAACGGAGGGAAAAACTGTTTTTT.